This note documents a single T cell receptor (beta chain) sequence. Its target is not known. The sample is drawn from a study of shared clonotypes between healthy human individuals. Study-wide points: With several donors compared, approximately 5.5% of naive CD4 clonotypes were shared.

Using immunoSEQ multiplex PCR, the repertoire was profiled, and TCRdb retains in-frame clones only, with some absent. The data contain 110,000 or so clones, 68% of them singletons. V was clipped by 4 bases and J by 0 bases; unmatched bases: 5. CDR1 and CDR2 (germline): SGHNT, YYREEE (reference sequence). CDR3 length equals 15 residues. Sequencing was performed on memory CD8+ T cells sorted from blood. Regarding subset: CD45RO+ cells pooled with CCR7-negative TemRA cells. The chain employs TRBV5-4 and TRBJ2-3; 7 bases are a match to TRBD2. This sequence originates from a woman aged 25 to 39 in good health. The CDR3 region has the DNA TGTGCCAGCAGCCGCGAACTAGCGAGCACAGATACGCAGTATTTT. Residues: CASSRELASTDTQYF.